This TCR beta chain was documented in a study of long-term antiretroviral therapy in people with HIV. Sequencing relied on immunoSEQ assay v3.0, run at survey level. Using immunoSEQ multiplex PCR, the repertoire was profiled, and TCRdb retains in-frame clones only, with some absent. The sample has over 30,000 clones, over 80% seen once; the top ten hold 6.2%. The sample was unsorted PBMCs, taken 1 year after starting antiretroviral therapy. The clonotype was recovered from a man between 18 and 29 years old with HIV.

The DNA of the CDR3 is TGCGCCAGCAGCTTGGCCGGAGGGGACCACGAGCAGTACTTC. This encodes CASSLAGGDHEQYF. V is TRBV5-1 and J is TRBJ2-7; the D gene is possibly TRBD2 (6 bases). In germline, CDR1 is SGHRS, CDR2 YFSETQ. V lost 0 bases to trimming and J lost 5 bases, with 12 bases between them. The CDR3 is 14 residues long. The full variable domain, its missing parts supplied by reference TRBV5-1 and TRBJ2-7, is KAGVTQTPRYLIKTRGQQVTLSCSPISGHRSVSWYQQTPGQGLQFLFEYFSETQRNKGNFPGRFSGRQFSNSRSEMNVSTLELGDSALYLCASSLAGGDHEQYFGPGTRLTVT.